Listed below are T cell receptor beta chains from one sample, sequenced in a study of CD8 T cells in Susac syndrome. TCRdb passed the immunoSEQ multiplex PCR reads through MiXCR, listing each CDR3 protein once. Of some 140,000 distinct CDR3 sequences listed, around 93% were seen once; the top ten hold approximately 0.17%. Material for sequencing was CD8+ T cells from PBMCs. Receptors originate from a human donor with Susac syndrome. CDR3s include the opening cysteine and the closing phenylalanine or tryptophan. The D gene is left open where the match is weak. Part of the rows lack a size; the others show once, few, many or a class for expanded clones.

-	TRBJ2-2	-	18	TRBV24-1	CATSDFSNAVSNTGELFF	TGTGCCACCAGTGATTTCTCTAACGCGGTGTCGAACACCGGGGAGCTGTTTTTT
TRBD1	TRBJ1-2	once	17	TRBV10-3	CAISDFPRQGPVYGYTF	TGTGCCATCAGCGACTTTCCAAGACAGGGCCCTGTCTATGGCTACACCTTC
TRBD1	TRBJ1-5	-	17	TRBV18	CASSLWTGGDGNQPQHF	TGTGCCAGCTCATTGTGGACAGGGGGCGATGGCAATCAGCCCCAGCATTTT
-	TRBJ2-2	-	13	TRBV13	CASSSGSMRELFF	TGTGCCAGCAGCTCCGGGTCGATGAGGGAGCTGTTTTTT
TRBD1	TRBJ1-2	-	13	TRBV7-3	CASSLGTGIGYTF	TGTGCCAGCAGCCTCGGGACAGGGATAGGCTACACCTTC
TRBD2	TRBJ2-7	-	19	TRBV11-2	CASSNPSGGLAGLYYEQYF	TGTGCCAGCAGCAACCCCTCCGGGGGACTAGCGGGACTTTACTACGAGCAGTACTTC
TRBD2	TRBJ2-1	-	15	TRBV19	CASNPGTSGNNEQFF	TGTGCCAGCAATCCCGGGACTAGCGGAAACAATGAGCAGTTCTTC
-	TRBJ2-2	-	11	TRBV14	CASRTTGELFF	TGTGCCAGCAGAACAACCGGGGAGCTGTTTTTT
-	TRBJ2-7	-	18	TRBV7-8	CASISFVQTLWTPYEQYF	TGTGCCAGCATTAGCTTCGTGCAGACTCTTTGGACCCCTTACGAGCAGTACTTC
-	TRBJ2-3	-	14	TRBV29-1	CSVVSLGTTDTQYF	TGCAGCGTTGTTAGTCTGGGGACCACAGATACGCAGTATTTT
TRBD1	TRBJ2-7	-	15	TRBV12-3/TRBV12-4	CASSFAGGDSYEQYF	TGTGCCAGCAGTTTTGCAGGGGGCGACTCCTACGAGCAGTACTTC
-	TRBJ1-1	-	12	TRBV29-1	CSVQLMNTEAFF	TGCAGCGTACAGCTCATGAACACTGAAGCTTTCTTT
-	TRBJ2-3	-	13	TRBV30	CAWSVPITDTQYF	TGTGCCTGGAGTGTCCCCATTACAGATACGCAGTATTTT
TRBD2	TRBJ2-7	-	18	TRBV20-1	CSARGRRGLAGDKDEQYF	TGCAGTGCTAGAGGCCGCCGGGGACTAGCGGGAGACAAAGACGAGCAGTACTTC
-	TRBJ2-1	-	17	TRBV7-9	CASSPERSGSSYNEQFF	TGTGCCAGCAGCCCCGAACGAAGCGGCAGCTCCTACAATGAGCAGTTCTTC
TRBD2	TRBJ2-3	-	13	TRBV30	CAWSLGGTDTQYF	TGTGCCTGGAGTTTGGGGGGGACAGATACGCAGTATTTT
TRBD1	TRBJ1-2	once	14	TRBV20-1	CSAPGTGLYYGYTF	TGCAGTGCACCCGGGACAGGCCTCTACTATGGCTACACCTTC
TRBD2	TRBJ2-2	-	18	TRBV3-1	CASGDLTSGRAATGELFF	TGTGCCAGCGGAGACTTAACTAGCGGGAGGGCCGCCACCGGGGAGCTGTTTTTT
TRBD2	TRBJ2-1	-	16	TRBV20-1	CSARSLAGGDRGEQFF	TGCAGTGCTAGATCACTAGCGGGAGGGGACAGGGGGGAGCAGTTCTTC
-	TRBJ2-1	-	16	TRBV5-6	CASSYYRDGPYNEQFF	TGTGCCAGCAGCTACTACCGGGACGGCCCCTACAATGAGCAGTTCTTC
TRBD1	TRBJ1-1	-	12	TRBV10-3	CAIGTENTEAFF	TGTGCCATCGGGACAGAGAACACTGAAGCTTTCTTT
-	TRBJ2-1	-	13	TRBV27	CASNGFGRTAWFF	TGTGCCAGCAACGGATTCGGGCGAACGGCGTGGTTCTTC
-	TRBJ1-1	-	11	TRBV29-1	CSVVLNTEAFF	TGCAGCGTGGTACTGAACACTGAAGCTTTCTTT
TRBD2	TRBJ2-1	-	19	TRBV7-9	CASSAGPLLASTDWNEQFF	TGTGCCAGCAGCGCCGGCCCTTTACTAGCGTCCACCGACTGGAATGAGCAGTTCTTC
-	TRBJ2-1	-	15	TRBV24-1	CATSDPFRGSDEQFF	TGTGCCACCAGTGACCCCTTTAGGGGGAGCGATGAGCAGTTCTTC
-	TRBJ1-1	-	12	TRBV30	CAWDDSGTEAFF	TGTGCCTGGGACGACTCAGGGACTGAAGCTTTCTTT
TRBD1	TRBJ2-7	once	17	TRBV9	CASSADPRDRAPYEQYF	TGTGCCAGCAGCGCAGACCCTCGGGACAGGGCCCCCTACGAGCAGTACTTC
TRBD1	TRBJ2-5	-	11	TRBV30	CAWVTTRGPNF	TGTGCCTGGGTTACCACGAGGGGGCCAAACTTC
TRBD1	TRBJ1-1	once	17	TRBV5-7	CASSSLWTGGLNTEAFF	TGTGCCAGCAGCTCTTTATGGACAGGGGGTTTGAACACTGAAGCTTTCTTT
TRBD1	TRBJ2-3	-	15	TRBV10-2	CASSEQGANGDTQYF	TGCGCCAGCAGTGAACAGGGGGCAAATGGAGATACGCAGTATTTT
TRBD2	TRBJ2-7	-	14	TRBV5-1	CASSVGASGYEQYF	TGCGCCAGCAGCGTTGGGGCTAGCGGTTACGAGCAGTACTTC
TRBD1	TRBJ1-1	-	13	TRBV29-1	CSAGTGENTEAFF	TGCAGCGCCGGGACAGGGGAGAACACTGAAGCTTTCTTT
-	TRBJ2-5	-	13	TRBV12-3/TRBV12-4	CASTMTDQETQYF	TGTGCCAGCACCATGACAGACCAAGAGACCCAGTACTTC
TRBD1	TRBJ1-4	-	16	TRBV5-6	CASSLAPDRVGEKLFF	TGTGCCAGCAGCTTGGCCCCAGACAGGGTGGGTGAAAAACTGTTTTTT
TRBD1	TRBJ1-1	-	15	TRBV27	CASSSARQGWTEAFF	TGTGCCAGCAGTTCAGCCAGACAGGGTTGGACTGAAGCTTTCTTT
TRBD2	TRBJ2-7	-	13	TRBV7-6	CASSVGLVYEQYF	TGTGCCAGCAGCGTCGGACTAGTCTACGAGCAGTACTTC
TRBD2	TRBJ2-4	-	14	TRBV10-3	CAISELAGSDIQYF	TGTGCCATCAGTGAACTAGCGGGGAGCGACATTCAGTACTTC
-	TRBJ2-1	-	15	TRBV3-1	CASSLQSNSYNEQFF	TGTGCCAGCAGCCTCCAGTCGAACTCCTACAATGAGCAGTTCTTC
TRBD2	TRBJ2-7	-	12	TRBV7-9	CAAGGSIYEQYF	TGTGCCGCCGGGGGGTCTATCTACGAGCAGTACTTC
-	TRBJ1-1	-	11	TRBV12-3/TRBV12-4	CASSSQTEAFF	TGTGCCAGCAGCTCACAGACTGAAGCTTTCTTT
-	TRBJ1-1	-	13	TRBV29-1	CSVVGGENTEAFF	TGCAGCGTTGTCGGGGGCGAGAACACTGAAGCTTTCTTT
TRBD2	TRBJ2-3	once	17	TRBV27	CASSLGASGGSTDTQYF	TGTGCCAGCAGTTTGGGGGCTAGCGGGGGGAGCACAGATACGCAGTATTTT
-	TRBJ2-3	-	13	TRBV4-1	CASSQVTLGTQYF	TGCGCCAGCAGCCAGGTGACCTTAGGTACGCAGTATTTT
-	TRBJ1-2	-	15	TRBV7-9	CASSLGTDFNYGYTF	TGTGCCAGCAGCTTAGGGACCGATTTTAACTATGGCTACACCTTC